Detailed here is one TCR beta chain. No antigen is known for it. The data derive from a study of CD8+CD57+ T cells in acquired aplastic anemia. Study-level information: Quantities of DNA derived from sorted CD4+ and CD8+ cells averaged roughly 3 ug. Points from the study as a whole: Fewer than 35 sequences, all CD8+ CDR3, were shared between patients and controls. Significance was not reached for CD8+ Simpson's diversity between patients and controls.

Trimming shortened V by 3 bases and J by 2 bases, and 5 bases separated the two germline ends. Germline CDR1 reads DFQATT; CDR2 reads SNEGSKA (reference sequence). The CDR3 is 11 residues long. In patients chosen for sequencing, flow cytometry had shown CD8+CD57+ cell expansion. The blood sampling took place in patients who had so far received no therapy. CDR3 and TCR beta VDJ profiling relied on genomic DNA as the template. From the reads, TCRdb called clonotypes with MiXCR, one entry per CDR3 protein. The sample has 180,000 or so distinct CDR3 sequences, roughly 50% seen once. The specimen sequenced was sorted CD4+, CD8+, or CD8+CD57+ T cells (not recorded which) from PBMCs. The receptor's source is a human donor with aplastic anemia. The chain uses TRBV20-1 and TRBJ2-7; the D is unclear. The CDR3 reads CSAREAYEQYF. The CDR3 DNA reads TGCAGTGCTAGGGAAGCCTACGAGCAGTACTTC.